One and the same sample provided the 29 T cell receptor beta chains below, sequenced in a study of T cells after yellow fever vaccination. TCRdb independently ran MiXCR on the 5' RACE reads; one entry per CDR3 protein. The sample carries about 370,000 distinct CDR3 sequences, about 9.9% recorded once. The starting material was PBMCs, obtained on the day of the first yellow fever vaccination. All receptors come from a man between 18 and 35 years old who received the YFV17D yellow fever vaccine.

This clonotype was observed a few times. The chain recombines TRBV7-3 with TRBJ2-3; 8 bases match TRBD2. Germline values: CDR1 SGHTA, CDR2 FQGTGA. After removal of 6 bases from V and 6 bases from J, the junction contained 17 bases not matched to a gene. The CDR3 has 17 amino acids. The CDR3 nucleotides are TGTGCCAGCAGTTCCTACGGGACTAGAGCAGTCGCCGATACGCAGTATTTT. As protein: CASSSYGTRAVADTQYF.

This chain joins TRBV12-3 or TRBV12-4 and TRBJ1-1; no reliable D call. The CDR3 is 13 residues long. Trimming shortened V by 8 bases and J by 1 base, and 11 bases separated the two germline ends. The CDR3 DNA follows: TGTGCCAGCTACCCTCCTGGGAACACTGAAGCTTTCTTT. Translation: CASYPPGNTEAFF.

The J gene is TRBJ2-7, the V gene TRBV6-1; 9 bases map to TRBD2. There are 14 residues in the CDR3. CDR1 is MNHNS, CDR2 SASEGT, per germline. V gave up 7 bases and J gave up 1 base; unmatched junction bases: 5. CDR3 amino acids: CASKDLAGSYEQYF. Written as DNA, the CDR3 is TGTGCCAGCAAAGATCTAGCGGGGTCCTACGAGCAGTACTTC.

This clonotype was seen only a few times. Written as DNA, the CDR3 is TGTGCCAGCAGCTTAGACGGGCGGGGGGGCACAGATACGCAGTATTTT. Translating it yields CASSLDGRGGTDTQYF. This chain uses TRBV7-2 with TRBJ2-3, with 8 nucleotides matching TRBD2. CDR3 length: 16 amino acids. CDR1 and CDR2 (germline): SGHTA, FQGNSA. V trimming: 1 base; J trimming: 1 base; junction bases outside the gene matches: 4.

About this clonotype: At one boundary the junction diverges from the germline segment, which might be a read error. The J gene is TRBJ1-2, the V gene TRBV12-3 or TRBV12-4; D is ambiguous. The CDR3 extends over 13 amino acids. The CDR3 sequence is CARSFLINYGYTF. For the CDR3, the DNA is TGTGCCCGCAGTTTCCTAATTAACTATGGCTACACCTTC.

This clonotype was recorded a few times. The chain has TRBV6-5 and TRBJ1-1, with 7 bases aligning to TRBD1. V gave up 2 bases and J gave up 5 bases; unmatched junction bases: 8. The CDR3 runs 15 residues. Germline V gene lookup returns CDR1 MNHEY and CDR2 SVGAGI. The CDR3 region has the DNA TGTGCCAGCAGTTACGACAGGGATATGGAAACTGAAGCTTTCTTT. Protein sequence: CASSYDRDMETEAFF.

V is TRBV12-3 or TRBV12-4 and J is TRBJ1-1; D might be TRBD1 (5 bases). CDR3 length equals 15 residues. Between the trimmed V and J ends, which lost 5 bases and 1 base, there was a span of 14 bases. The CDR3 region is CASSPPWGRNTEAFF. CDR3 coding DNA: TGTGCCAGCAGTCCACCTTGGGGCAGGAACACTGAAGCTTTCTTT.

This clonotype was seen a few times. The chain recombines TRBV6-2 or TRBV6-3 with TRBJ2-2; 12 nucleotides agree with TRBD2. Germline V lookup: CDR1 MNHEY, CDR2 SVGEGT. This CDR3 is built from 17 residues. Trimming took 5 bases from V and 0 from J; bases not matched to a gene: 4. CDR3 in amino acids: CASSATSGGTNTGELFF. The CDR3 bases are TGTGCCAGCAGTGCGACTAGCGGGGGTACGAACACCGGGGAGCTGTTTTTT.

V gene TRBV27 combines with J gene TRBJ2-2; D remains ambiguous. Trimming pared 0 bases from V and 6 bases from J, leaving 8 bases between. The CDR3 is 14 amino acids. The germline V gene has CDR1 MNHEY and CDR2 SMNVEV (reference sequence). The CDR3 DNA reads TGTGCCAGCAGTTTATCCCGCCGGGCCGGGGAGCTGTTTTTT. It is translated as CASSLSRRAGELFF.

CDR3 protein: CASSFPGQGREQYF. CDR3 in DNA: TGTGCCAGCAGCTTCCCCGGACAGGGTAGGGAGCAGTACTTC. The chain couples TRBV11-2 to TRBJ2-7; 8 bases fit TRBD1. V was clipped by 3 bases and J by 7 bases; unmatched bases: 8. Germline V CDR1 and CDR2: SGHAT, FQNNGV. The CDR3 is 14 amino acids. Looking up the rest from reference TRBV11-2 and TRBJ2-7 gives the full variable domain: EAGVAQSPRYKIIEKRQSVAFWCNPISGHATLYWYQQILGQGPKLLIQFQNNGVVDDSQLPKDRFSAERLKGVDSTLKIQPAKLEDSAVYLCASSFPGQGREQYFGPGTRLTVT.

This clonotype appeared a few times. This sequence joins TRBV7-2 and TRBJ1-6; 7 bases align to TRBD1. The CDR3 consists of 12 residues. The germline gives CDR1 SGHTA, CDR2 FQGNSA. V gave up 5 bases and J gave up 11 bases; unmatched junction bases: 3. CDR3 DNA: TGTGCCAGCAGCGGACAGGTACCACCCCTCCACTTT. The encoded protein is CASSGQVPPLHF.

This clonotype was detected many times. The chain has TRBV10-2 and TRBJ2-5; D gene uncertain. The germline V gene encodes CDR1 WSHSY and CDR2 SAAADI. V lost 4 bases, J lost 4 bases, and 4 bases lay in between. The CDR3 is 11 residues long. CDR3 sequence reads: CASSVTETQYF. CDR3 coding DNA: TGCGCCAGCAGTGTGACAGAGACCCAGTACTTC.

This clonotype was observed a few times. The chain links TRBV4-1 to TRBJ2-7; D may be TRBD1 (6 bases). The CDR3 spans 15 residues. Germline CDR1 is MGHRA and CDR2 is YSYEKL. V gave up 3 bases and J gave up 3 bases, with 15 bases separating them. The CDR3, as DNA: TGCGCCAGCAGCCACACCGGGACAAAAAACTACGAGCAGTACTTC. It is translated as CASSHTGTKNYEQYF.

This clonotype was seen a few times. CDR3 sequence: CASSFGRGSTDTQYF. CDR3 in DNA: TGCGCCAGCAGCTTCGGCAGGGGAAGCACAGATACGCAGTATTTT. The V gene is TRBV5-1, the J gene TRBJ2-3, with a weak D call TRBD1 (6 bases). This CDR3 comprises 15 residues. V was shortened by 2 bases and J by 0 bases, with 10 bases between the two germline ends. Germline V gives CDR1 SGHRS, CDR2 YFSETQ. The complete variable domain, with remaining parts taken from reference TRBV5-1 and TRBJ2-3, reads KAGVTQTPRYLIKTRGQQVTLSCSPISGHRSVSWYQQTPGQGLQFLFEYFSETQRNKGNFPGRFSGRQFSNSRSEMNVSTLELGDSALYLCASSFGRGSTDTQYFGPGTRLTVL.

Ten or more counts support this clonotype. The rearrangement uses TRBV4-3 and TRBJ1-4; D might be TRBD1 (5 bases). Trimming left V 4 bases short and J 7 bases short, with 13 bases between. Germline V lookup: CDR1 LGHNA, CDR2 YSLEER. The length of the CDR3 is 14 residues. CDR3 amino acids: CASSPGPRGEKLFF. The CDR3 region has the DNA TGCGCCAGCAGCCCGGGGCCGCGGGGTGAAAAACTGTTTTTT.

This clonotype was detected a few times. The CDR3 is CASSPDRAAYEQYF. The CDR3 DNA sequence: TGCGCCAGCAGCCCTGACAGGGCGGCCTACGAGCAGTACTTC. This sequence joins TRBV5-1 and TRBJ2-7, with TRBD1 identical over 7 bases. Trimming removed 4 bases from V and 2 bases from J; junction bases left unmatched: 6. The CDR3 is made up of 14 amino acids. Germline CDR1 reads SGHRS; CDR2 reads YFSETQ.

The V gene is TRBV7-3, the J gene TRBJ2-3; no clear D. Germline V gene lookup returns CDR1 SGHTA and CDR2 FQGTGA. The CDR3 is 13 amino acids. The V gene lost 4 bases and the J gene lost 6 bases, with 11 bases spanning the gap. CDR3 nucleotides: TGTGCCAGCAGCTCAAACTATATTGATACGCAGTATTTT. It specifies CASSSNYIDTQYF.

The chain joins TRBV6-5 to TRBJ1-6; TRBD1 agrees at 10 bases. CDR1 and CDR2 from the germline V gene are MNHEY and SVGAGI. The CDR3 is 16 residues long. V was clipped by 0 bases and J by 9 bases; unmatched bases: 5. The DNA of the CDR3 is TGTGCCAGCAGTTACTCGACGACAGGGGGCTTTTCACCCCTCCACTTT. Encoded protein: CASSYSTTGGFSPLHF.

This clonotype was observed at least ten times. The gene calls are TRBV12-3 or TRBV12-4 and TRBJ1-2; D remains unclear. The V end lost 5 bases, the J end lost 4 bases, and 11 bases lay between the germline ends. This CDR3 is built from 13 residues. In DNA, the CDR3 is TGTGCCAGCAGTCCGCTTAGGTTCTATGGCTACACCTTC. Translated: CASSPLRFYGYTF.

This clonotype was detected only once. The chain recombines TRBV7-3 with TRBJ1-1; tentatively, D is TRBD1 (5 bases). Trimming took 0 bases from V and 4 from J, leaving 12 bases between them. In germline, CDR1 is SGHTA, CDR2 FQGTGA. The CDR3 covers 15 residues. As DNA, the CDR3 is TGTGCCAGCAGCTTAACTGGGGGGAGAGGCACTGAAGCTTTCTTT. The encoded protein is CASSLTGGRGTEAFF. The full variable domain, with the rest looked up from reference TRBV7-3 and TRBJ1-1, is GAGVSQTPSNKVTEKGKYVELRCDPISGHTALYWYRQSLGQGPEFLIYFQGTGAADDSGLPNDRFFAVRPEGSVSTLKIQRTERGDSAVYLCASSLTGGRGTEAFFGQGTRLTVV.

V and J are TRBV28 and TRBJ2-2; weak D call: TRBD2 (6 bases). V dropped 9 bases and J dropped 4 bases, with 27 bases sitting between them. CDR1 and CDR2 (germline): MDHEN, SYDVKM. The CDR3 has 18 amino acids. The CDR3 DNA sequence: TGTGCCAGAAACCACACGGTGGGGCGGAGGGGATGCACCGGGGAGCTGTTTTTT. Protein product: CARNHTVGRRGCTGELFF. The full variable domain, in which reference TRBV28 and TRBJ2-2 provide the parts outside the CDR3, is DVKVTQSSRYLVKRTGEKVFLECVQDMDHENMFWYRQDPGLGLRLIYFSYDVKMKEKGDIPEGYSVSREKKERFSLILESASTNQTSMYLCARNHTVGRRGCTGELFFGEGSRLTVL.

V usage is TRBV11-1 and J usage is TRBJ1-2; D is ambiguous. CDR3 length: 13 residues. Trimming shortened V by 5 bases and J by 3 bases, and 10 bases separated the two germline ends. Germline CDR1 is SGHAT and CDR2 is FQDESV (reference sequence). The CDR3 DNA is TGTGCCAGCAGCCCGGACTCTTACTATGGCTACACCTTC. This encodes CASSPDSYYGYTF. Complete variable domain (other parts from reference TRBV11-1 and TRBJ1-2): EAEVAQSPRYKITEKSQAVAFWCDPISGHATLYWYRQILGQGPELLVQFQDESVVDDSQLPKDRFSAERLKGVDSTLKIQPAELGDSAMYLCASSPDSYYGYTFGSGTRLTVV.

V gene TRBV27 combines with J gene TRBJ1-6; TRBD1 agrees at 7 bases. From germline, CDR1 is MNHEY and CDR2 SMNVEV (reference sequence). The CDR3 runs to 14 residues. V lost 2 bases, J lost 10 bases, and 5 bases stayed unmatched. The CDR3 sequence is CASSLAQGGSPLHF. CDR3 sequence (DNA): TGTGCCAGCAGTTTAGCCCAGGGGGGCTCACCCCTCCACTTT.

J is TRBJ2-5 and V is TRBV7-9; no clear D gene. Trimming cost V 7 bases and J 2 bases, with 8 bases left between them. The CDR3 contains 12 residues. Germline V gene lookup returns CDR1 SEHNR and CDR2 FQNEAQ (reference sequence). CDR3 DNA: TGTGCCAGCACAGGTTCGCAAGAGACCCAGTACTTC. It yields the protein CASTGSQETQYF.

This clonotype showed up just a few times. The chain links TRBV24-1 to TRBJ2-5; 8 bases map to TRBD1. The CDR3 sequence is 14 residues long. In germline, CDR1 is KGHDR, CDR2 SFDVKD. V lost 4 bases and J lost 5; bases outside the gene matches: 5. CDR3 sequence: CATSESGGKETQYF. Here the CDR3 DNA reads TGTGCCACCAGTGAATCAGGGGGCAAGGAGACCCAGTACTTC.

The rearrangement links TRBV5-6 to TRBJ1-4, with 8 bases identical to TRBD1. The CDR3 is made up of 14 amino acids. From germline, CDR1 is SGHDT and CDR2 YYEEEE. Unmatched junction bases numbered 9, after V lost 0 bases and J lost 14 bases. CDR3 region: CASSLGDRGLYLFF. CDR3 sequence (DNA): TGTGCCAGCAGCTTGGGAGACAGGGGCCTCTATCTGTTTTTT. The complete variable domain, with remaining parts taken from reference TRBV5-6 and TRBJ1-4, reads DAGVTQSPTHLIKTRGQQVTLRCSPKSGHDTVSWYQQALGQGPQFIFQYYEEEERQRGNFPDRFSGHQFPNYSSELNVNALLLGDSALYLCASSLGDRGLYLFFGSGTQLSVL.

There are a few counts of this clonotype. The rearrangement joins TRBV7-2 to TRBJ2-7; D remains ambiguous. Trimming left V 0 bases short and J 1 base short, with 19 bases between. The length of the CDR3 is 18 residues. Germline CDR1 and CDR2: SGHTA and FQGNSA. CDR3 sequence reads: CASSLAERDGRRSYEQYV. The CDR3 DNA is TGTGCCAGCAGCTTAGCCGAAAGAGACGGCCGGCGATCCTACGAGCAGTACGTC.

This clonotype has more than one count but fewer than ten. The CDR3 spells CASRTTRGRVYGYTF. The DNA for the CDR3 is TGTGCCAGCAGGACCACTCGGGGAAGGGTTTATGGCTACACCTTC. The chain has TRBV12-3 or TRBV12-4 and TRBJ1-2; D is unresolved. Trimming stripped 6 bases from V and 5 bases from J, with 19 bases between. CDR3 size: 15 residues.

The V gene is TRBV20-1, the J gene TRBJ1-5; 9 bases align to TRBD1. The germline V gene encodes CDR1 DFQATT and CDR2 SNEGSKA (reference sequence). V was pared by 5 bases and J by 5 bases, with 10 bases of the junction left unmatched. The length of the CDR3 is 15 residues. The CDR3 spells CSASSGTGNYQPQHF. CDR3 coding DNA: TGCAGTGCTTCATCCGGGACAGGGAACTATCAGCCCCAGCATTTT.